This passage covers 13 T cell receptor beta chains from one sample sequenced in a study of blood T cell repertoires in COVID-19. Clones were read by immunoSEQ multiplex PCR, and TCRdb kept only the in-frame ones, dropping some. This table has tens of thousands of clones, approximately 96% appearing once. The sequenced sample consisted of peripheral blood. These receptors all come from a human donor with active COVID-19. The donor label of this sample is uncertain.

The CDR3 sequence is CASREDRAGWYGYTF. CDR3 sequence (DNA): TGTGCCAGCAGGGAGGACAGGGCCGGATGGTATGGCTACACCTTC. This chain uses TRBV2 with TRBJ1-2, with 8 bases that match TRBD1. Losses at the gene ends were 6 bases for V and 5 bases for J; bases not matched to a gene: 11. The CDR3 covers 15 residues. Germline CDR1 reads SNHLY; CDR2 reads FYNNEI.

The V call is TRBV5-1, the J call TRBJ2-3; TRBD2 might be the D (5 bases). Germline V gives CDR1 SGHRS, CDR2 YFSETQ. The CDR3 sequence is 16 residues long. V was cut by 4 bases and J by 0 bases, with 15 bases left in between. CDR3 region: CASSLRTGTSTDTQYF. The CDR3, as DNA: TGCGCCAGCAGCCTCCGGACGGGAACAAGCACAGATACGCAGTATTTT.

On this clone itself: Other DNA sequences in the same sample also yield this CDR3. The chain carries TRBV2 and TRBJ2-7; 10 bases map to TRBD2. V shed 3 bases, J shed 3 bases, and the junction held 8 bases outside the gene matches. Germline assignment: CDR1 SNHLY and CDR2 FYNNEI. CDR3 length equals 16 residues. This CDR3 is CASSEPLAGAIYEQYF. The CDR3 nucleotides are TGTGCCAGCAGTGAGCCCCTAGCGGGAGCGATCTACGAGCAGTACTTC.

The chain recombines TRBV6-5 with TRBJ1-2; unclear D gene. Between the trimmed V and J ends, which lost 5 bases and 2 bases, there was a span of 9 bases. The CDR3 is made up of 13 amino acids. Germline-derived CDR1 and CDR2 are MNHEY and SVGAGI. The CDR3 coding sequence is TGTGCCAGCAGTCCGTTCCCCAACTATGGCTACACCTTC. It is translated as CASSPFPNYGYTF.

The chain carries TRBV9 and TRBJ2-3, with 8 bases identical to TRBD2. The CDR3 sequence is 16 residues long. V gave up 0 bases and J gave up 3 bases; unmatched junction bases: 6. Per the germline V gene, CDR1 is SGDLS and CDR2 is YYNGEE. CDR3 loop: CASSVAQRGRTDTQYF. The CDR3 DNA reads as TGTGCCAGCAGCGTAGCTCAGCGGGGGAGGACAGATACGCAGTATTTT.

The V gene is TRBV19, the J gene TRBJ2-2; 9 nucleotides match TRBD1. The CDR3 sequence is 15 residues long. The V and J ends lost 6 bases and 4 bases, in that order; junction bases with no gene match: 6. CDR1 is LNHDA and CDR2 is SQIVND in the germline V gene (reference sequence). The CDR3 sequence is CASSRDRVRTGELFF. The CDR3 bases are TGTGCCAGTAGCCGGGACAGGGTTCGCACCGGGGAGCTGTTTTTT.

This chain links TRBV5-6 with TRBJ2-5; D gene ambiguous. There are 9 residues in the CDR3. CDR1 is SGHDT and CDR2 is YYEEEE in the germline V gene. Trimming pared 7 bases from V and 5 bases from J, leaving 3 bases between. CDR3 DNA sequence: TGTGCCAGCCCGGAGACCCAGTACTTC. Its translation: CASPETQYF. The full variable domain, with the rest looked up from reference TRBV5-6 and TRBJ2-5, is DAGVTQSPTHLIKTRGQQVTLRCSPKSGHDTVSWYQQALGQGPQFIFQYYEEEERQRGNFPDRFSGHQFPNYSSELNVNALLLGDSALYLCASPETQYFGPGTRLLVL.

The V and J genes are TRBV7-6 and TRBJ1-6; possibly TRBD1 for D (5 bases). CDR1 is SGHVS, CDR2 FNYEAQ, per germline. Trimming removed 5 bases from V and 6 bases from J, with 17 bases in between. The CDR3 sequence is 16 residues long. The CDR3 DNA follows: TGTGCCAGCAGCCCAACTGGGAGGGGTACTAATTCACCCCTCCACTTT. Translation: CASSPTGRGTNSPLHF.

The chain employs TRBV19 and TRBJ2-7, with D tentatively TRBD2 (7 bases). The better agreement between TRBJ2-1 and the DNA end casts doubt on the J call. The CDR3 is 14 amino acids. Germline loops: CDR1 LNHDA, CDR2 SQIVND (reference sequence). This chain's CDR3 is CASSLGGPGNEQFF. The CDR3 nucleotides are TGTGCCAGTAGTCTGGGGGGGCCGGGCAATGAGCAGTTCTTC.

The chain has TRBV6-1 and TRBJ1-6, with D perhaps TRBD1 (6 bases). There are 14 residues in the CDR3. Trimming pared 2 bases from V and 9 bases from J, leaving 11 bases between. Germline loops: CDR1 MNHNS, CDR2 SASEGT. In DNA form, the CDR3 reads TGTGCCAGCAGTGAAACCGACAGGCGTTCACCCCTCCACTTT. It codes for CASSETDRRSPLHF.

The chain carries TRBV29-1 and TRBJ2-4; TRBD2 aligns across 7 bases. CDR1 is SQVTM, CDR2 ANQGSEA, per germline. The CDR3 runs 15 residues. V was pared by 5 bases and J by 3 bases, with 10 bases of the junction left unmatched. CDR3: CSVLLREEDKNIQYF. In DNA, the CDR3 is TGCAGCGTTTTATTACGGGAGGAGGACAAAAACATTCAGTACTTC.

J is TRBJ1-1 and V is TRBV2; no clear D. Germline V gene lookup returns CDR1 SNHLY and CDR2 FYNNEI. The CDR3 is 14 amino acids. V dropped 1 base and J dropped 3 bases, with 9 bases sitting between them. CDR3 protein: CASSEVVGYTEAFF. The DNA for the CDR3 is TGTGCCAGCAGTGAAGTAGTCGGGTACACTGAAGCTTTCTTT.

The chain carries TRBV2 and TRBJ2-4, with D perhaps matching TRBD2 (6 bases). The CDR3 runs 15 residues. The ends were cut back, 0 bases at V and 11 bases at J, with 17 bases in the middle. The germline V gene has CDR1 SNHLY and CDR2 FYNNEI. For the CDR3, the DNA is TGTGCCAGCAGTGAAGCGCGGGGACGGTCGGAGGTTCAGTACTTC. As protein: CASSEARGRSEVQYF.